Below, 25 T cell receptor beta chains from the same sample are listed, as sequenced in a study of human T cells and chemical hapten exposure. Using its own MiXCR run on the RACE reads, TCRdb lists one record per CDR3 protein. This table holds about 99,000 distinct CDR3 sequences, over 10% found once. Described time point: patch test 1, 2 weeks after DPC sensitization. Sample treatment: therapeutic diphenylcyclopropenone sensitization with weekly scalp DPC. Sequenced here: whole blood, sampled in connection with sensitization to the hapten diphenylcyclopropenone (DPC). The source of these receptors is a woman aged 40 to 50 with alopecia areata. Some clones in this sample may be carry-over from other donors' samples.

This clonotype was picked up a small number of times. The V gene is TRBV12-3 or TRBV12-4, the J gene TRBJ1-5; D gene unclear. CDR3 length equals 14 residues. Deletions cut 5 bases from V and 4 bases from J, with 12 bases between. In DNA, the CDR3 is TGTGCCAGCAGTCCCACCGGGCTGAATCAGCCCCAGCATTTT. Protein sequence: CASSPTGLNQPQHF.

V usage is TRBV12-3 or TRBV12-4 and J usage is TRBJ2-1, with D uncertain. The ends were cut back, 0 bases at V and 9 bases at J, with 6 bases in the middle. The CDR3 runs 12 residues. The CDR3 DNA reads TGTGCCAGCAGTTTAGCGAGACGTGAGCAGTTCTTC. Translation gives CASSLARREQFF.

This clonotype was detected ten times or more. The CDR3 is CSARAGTGSSYEQYF. The CDR3 DNA is TGCAGTGCTAGAGCCGGGACAGGGAGCTCCTACGAGCAGTACTTC. The chain uses TRBV20-1 and TRBJ2-7, with 9 nucleotides matching TRBD1. The ends lost 1 base at V and 0 bases at J; junction bases unmatched: 4. Germline V gene data show CDR1 as DFQATT and CDR2 as SNEGSKA (reference sequence). CDR3 length equals 15 residues.

The rearrangement joins TRBV7-2 to TRBJ2-1; 9 bases are a match to TRBD1. Germline CDR1 is SGHTA and CDR2 is FQGNSA. The V gene end was trimmed by 2 bases and the J gene end by 7 bases; junction bases not matched to a gene: 15. The CDR3 totals 18 residues. CDR3 nucleotide sequence: TGTGCCAGCAGCTTAATACCGGGACAGGGAATCGGCTTGAATGAGCAGTTCTTC. Its protein is CASSLIPGQGIGLNEQFF.

CDR3 bases: TGCGCCAGCAGCTTGGAGGCAGGGCATTACGAGCAGTACTTC. It translates to CASSLEAGHYEQYF. V and J are TRBV5-1 and TRBJ2-7, with D maybe TRBD1 (5 bases). Trimming took off 0 bases at V and 4 bases at J, with 11 bases between the two ends. There are 14 residues in the CDR3. The germline CDR1 and CDR2 sequences are SGHRS and YFSETQ. Full variable domain (outside the CDR3, taken from reference TRBV5-1 and TRBJ2-7): KAGVTQTPRYLIKTRGQQVTLSCSPISGHRSVSWYQQTPGQGLQFLFEYFSETQRNKGNFPGRFSGRQFSNSRSEMNVSTLELGDSALYLCASSLEAGHYEQYFGPGTRLTVT.

In its sample, this clonotype was seen a few times. The CDR3 is CASSLDRGIYGYTF. The CDR3 coding sequence is TGCGCCAGCAGCTTGGATCGGGGTATCTATGGCTACACCTTC. The chain links TRBV5-1 to TRBJ1-2; D remains unclear. Looked up from germline, CDR1 is SGHRS and CDR2 is YFSETQ. V shed 0 bases and J shed 4 bases, with 10 bases lying between them. The CDR3 sequence is 14 residues long. Full variable domain (rest looked up from reference TRBV5-1 and TRBJ1-2): KAGVTQTPRYLIKTRGQQVTLSCSPISGHRSVSWYQQTPGQGLQFLFEYFSETQRNKGNFPGRFSGRQFSNSRSEMNVSTLELGDSALYLCASSLDRGIYGYTFGSGTRLTVV.

This clonotype came up many times. The V call is TRBV6-2 or TRBV6-3, the J call TRBJ2-3; 11 bases agree with TRBD2. The J segment lost 2 bases and the V segment lost 2 bases, leaving 6 bases of the junction unmatched. CDR3 length: 17 residues. The germline CDR1 and CDR2 sequences are MNHEY and SVGEGT. Here the CDR3 DNA reads TGTGCCAGCAGTTACCCTACTAGCGGGAGTTTCACAGATACGCAGTATTTT. Translating it yields CASSYPTSGSFTDTQYF.

A few counts support this clonotype. The chain is built from TRBV27 and TRBJ2-7; D ambiguous. There are 13 residues in the CDR3. Trimming took 3 bases from V and 2 from J, leaving 8 bases between them. CDR1 and CDR2 from the germline V gene are MNHEY and SMNVEV (reference sequence). CDR3 nucleotide sequence: TGTGCCAGCAGTTTCAGCCAGCCCTACGAGCAGTACTTC. Translating it yields CASSFSQPYEQYF.

The V call is TRBV21-1, the J call TRBJ2-1; the listed D gene, TRBD1, was not tested against the DNA. TRBV21-1 is a pseudogene locus. CDR3 length: 19 amino acids. The CDR3 nucleotides read TGTGCCAGCAGCAAAGAGAGGGGCAAACCGGGACAGGGGTTTGGTGAGCAGTTCTTC. This gives the protein CASSKERGKPGQGFGEQFF.

V gene TRBV12-3 or TRBV12-4 combines with J gene TRBJ2-2; TRBD2 aligns across 16 bases. The CDR3 length is 18 residues. The V segment lost 6 bases and the J segment 4 bases; nucleotides outside the gene matches: 8. The chain's CDR3 is CASSPGTSGRGSTGELFF. The CDR3 DNA reads TGTGCCAGCAGCCCCGGGACTAGCGGGAGGGGCAGCACCGGGGAGCTGTTTTTT.

This chain connects TRBV18 to TRBJ2-1, with D perhaps matching TRBD2 (5 bases). CDR3 size: 13 residues. The V gene's germline CDR1 is KGHSH and CDR2 LQKENI. Trimming stripped 3 bases from V and 6 bases from J, with 9 bases between. CDR3 DNA: TGTGCCAGCTCACCGGACTTTTCCAATGAGCAGTTCTTC. Residues: CASSPDFSNEQFF.

The V and J genes are TRBV28 and TRBJ2-3, with 7 nucleotides matching TRBD2. V was pared by 9 bases and J by 5 bases, with 14 bases of the junction left unmatched. Germline lookup yields CDR1 MDHEN and CDR2 SYDVKM. This CDR3 is 15 amino acids long. The CDR3 region is CASVTHGLVGDTQYF. CDR3 DNA sequence: TGTGCCAGTGTTACCCATGGACTAGTTGGAGATACGCAGTATTTT.

This clonotype was recorded a few times. The chain links TRBV2 to TRBJ2-3; 9 positions match TRBD2. The CDR3 is 16 amino acids. V lost 6 bases to trimming and J lost 2 bases; unmatched junction nucleotides: 9. Looked up from germline, CDR1 is SNHLY and CDR2 is FYNNEI. The CDR3 nucleotides read TGTGCCAGCAGGCATTCAAGCGGGAGGACCACAGATACGCAGTATTTT. It yields the protein CASRHSSGRTTDTQYF.

The chain carries TRBV29-1 and TRBJ1-4; TRBD1 matches at 10 bases. Germline values: CDR1 SQVTM, CDR2 ANQGSEA. The CDR3 loop spans 14 amino acids. J gave up 7 bases and V 7 bases, and 9 bases lay outside the gene matches. CDR3 DNA sequence: TGCAGCGCTCTCGGAGGGACAGGGGTTGAAAAACTGTTTTTT. Translation gives CSALGGTGVEKLFF.

This clonotype was recorded at least ten times. The chain carries TRBV7-9 and TRBJ2-7, with a weak D call TRBD1 (5 bases). Germline V CDR1 and CDR2: SEHNR, FQNEAQ (reference sequence). This CDR3 region has 15 residues. Trimming stripped 1 base from V and 4 bases from J, with 14 bases between. Here the CDR3 reads CASSLDSAGRYEQYF. The DNA for the CDR3 is TGTGCCAGCAGCTTAGATTCGGCAGGGCGGTACGAGCAGTACTTC. The whole variable domain, remainder taken from reference TRBV7-9 and TRBJ2-7, is DTGVSQNPRHKITKRGQNVTFRCDPISEHNRLYWYRQTLGQGPEFLTYFQNEAQLEKSRLLSDRFSAERPKGSFSTLEIQRTEQGDSAMYLCASSLDSAGRYEQYFGPGTRLTVT.

This rearrangement joins TRBV10-3 to TRBJ1-4, with a tentative D call TRBD1 (6 bases). V shed 10 bases and J shed 5 bases, with 14 bases lying between them. Germline values: CDR1 ENHRY, CDR2 SYGVKD. The CDR3 is made up of 13 amino acids. The CDR3 here is CATRGGRNEKLFF. The CDR3 DNA is TGTGCCACGAGAGGGGGGCGGAATGAAAAACTGTTTTTT.

The sample holds a few counts of this clonotype. This sequence joins TRBV7-9 and TRBJ2-3, with 11 bases aligning to TRBD2. V dropped 1 base and J dropped 3; count of bases not matched to a gene: 3. Looked up from germline, CDR1 is SEHNR and CDR2 is FQNEAQ (reference sequence). This CDR3 has 16 amino acids. The CDR3 protein is CASSLVGLAGTDTQYF. As DNA, the CDR3 is TGTGCCAGCAGCTTAGTCGGACTAGCGGGTACAGATACGCAGTATTTT.

In its sample, this clonotype was seen a few times. This chain links TRBV6-2 or TRBV6-3 with TRBJ2-3, with 9 bases matching TRBD2. The length of the CDR3 is 17 residues. V was pared by 0 bases and J by 4 bases, with 8 bases of the junction left unmatched. Germline lookup yields CDR1 MNHEY and CDR2 SVGEGT. The CDR3 nucleotides read TGTGCCAGCAGTTACTCGATATGGCTAGCGGGACCAGATACGCAGTATTTT. The encoded protein is CASSYSIWLAGPDTQYF.

The genes are TRBV20-1 and TRBJ2-7; D is perhaps TRBD2 (5 bases). The CDR3 totals 13 residues. Germline values: CDR1 DFQATT, CDR2 SNEGSKA (reference sequence). The V end lost 4 bases, the J end lost 1 base, and 11 bases lay between the germline ends. Here the CDR3 DNA reads TGCAGTGCTACCCTAGGAGGATCCTACGAGCAGTACTTC. Its translation is CSATLGGSYEQYF.

This chain connects TRBV6-6 to TRBJ2-7; 8 bases line up with TRBD2. Trimming took 7 bases from V and 6 from J; bases not matched to a gene: 11. This CDR3 has 14 residues. The germline V gene encodes CDR1 MNHNY and CDR2 SVGAGI (reference sequence). CDR3 bases: TGTGCCAGCACCTCTTTCGGGAGGGAGCCCGAGCAGTACTTC. This codes for CASTSFGREPEQYF.

This clonotype came up once. This sequence may be a read error, since a much larger clone differs from it by one base. V is TRBV5-1 and J is TRBJ2-2, with 7 bases that match TRBD2. The germline V gene has CDR1 SGHRS and CDR2 YFSETQ. This CDR3 has 17 residues. The CDR3: CASSLARSGPNTGEPFF. For the CDR3, the DNA is TGCGCCAGCAGCTTGGCCCGTAGCGGGCCGAACACCGGGGAGCCGTTTTTT.

The rearrangement links TRBV2 to TRBJ1-1; D call uncertain. Germline V lookup: CDR1 SNHLY, CDR2 FYNNEI. CDR3 length: 14 amino acids. The ends were cut back, 2 bases at V and 2 bases at J, with 9 bases in the middle. This CDR3 reads CASSERPHNTEAFF. CDR3 bases: TGTGCCAGCAGTGAAAGACCACACAACACTGAAGCTTTCTTT.

This clonotype was detected many times. Written as DNA, the CDR3 is TGTGCCAGCAGCCAGGTAGACGGACACGCTAACTATGGCTACACCTTC. Its protein product is CASSQVDGHANYGYTF. V and J are TRBV3-1 and TRBJ1-2, with D possibly matching TRBD1 (5 bases). From germline, CDR1 is LGHDT and CDR2 YNNKEL (reference sequence). The germline V and J ends were trimmed by 3 bases and 0 bases, with 14 bases remaining between them. The CDR3 runs 16 residues.

This clonotype occurred a few times. The gene calls are TRBV9 and TRBJ2-3; 8 bases align to TRBD2. The V gene end was trimmed by 4 bases and the J gene end by 5 bases; junction bases not matched to a gene: 9. CDR3 length: 15 residues. CDR1 and CDR2 (germline): SGDLS, YYNGEE. CDR3 amino acids: CASSFTGTRGDTQYF. Here the CDR3 DNA reads TGTGCCAGCAGCTTTACCGGGACTAGAGGAGATACGCAGTATTTT.

This clonotype was observed a few times. The chain joins TRBV5-3 to TRBJ1-1; possibly TRBD1 for D (5 bases). TRBV5-3 is an ORF, with its function uncertain. The germline V and J ends were trimmed by 0 bases and 0 bases, with 15 bases remaining between them. CDR3 length: 17 residues. This CDR3 reads CARSLGGGVTMNTEAFF. The CDR3 nucleotides are TGTGCCAGAAGCTTGGGAGGAGGGGTTACCATGAACACTGAAGCTTTCTTT.